This is a list of T cell receptor beta chains from one sample in a study of cytomegalovirus exposure and HLA in healthy donors. Clones were read by immunoSEQ multiplex PCR, and TCRdb kept only the in-frame ones, dropping some. Of 150,000 to 200,000 clones detected, around 81% appear once; the ten largest clones hold about 2.2%. Sequenced material: PBMCs. The receptors here all came from a woman between 25 and 40 years old in good health and CMV-seronegative. Each CDR3 is given with its conserved first and last residue. The D gene is left open where the match is weak. Size is stated for part of the rows, as once, few or many counts, or as a class when the clone is expanded.

D	V	J	size	CDR3	DNA
TRBD1	TRBV9	TRBJ2-6	-	CASSTGAGANGLTF	TGTGCCAGCAGTACAGGGGCTGGGGCCAACGGCCTGACTTTC
-	TRBV5-1	TRBJ2-3	-	CASSWGGHTDTQYF	TGCGCCAGCAGCTGGGGGGGGCACACAGATACGCAGTATTTT
TRBD1	TRBV14	TRBJ2-1	-	CASSQGNGLGQGEYNEQFF	TGTGCCAGCAGCCAAGGTAACGGTCTGGGACAGGGGGAATACAATGAGCAGTTCTTC
TRBD2	TRBV4-3	TRBJ2-1	-	CASSQETSGVYNEQFF	TGCGCCAGCAGCCAAGAGACTAGCGGAGTCTACAATGAGCAGTTCTTC
TRBD2	TRBV28	TRBJ2-3	-	CASSLRLAGADTQYF	TGTGCCAGCAGTTTAAGGCTAGCGGGGGCAGATACGCAGTATTTT
TRBD1	TRBV5-4	TRBJ1-2	-	CASTFPDRGRGYTF	TGTGCCAGCACCTTCCCCGACAGGGGACGTGGCTACACCTTC
TRBD1	TRBV5-6	TRBJ2-6	-	CASATGVSGANVLTF	TGTGCCAGCGCTACAGGGGTCTCTGGGGCCAACGTCCTGACTTTC
-	TRBV27	TRBJ2-2	-	CASRKGQPSNTGELFF	TGTGCCAGCAGAAAAGGACAGCCCTCGAACACCGGGGAGCTGTTTTTT
TRBD2	TRBV18	TRBJ2-1	once	CASSLGTSGNNEQFF	TGTGCCAGCTCACTCGGGACTAGCGGAAACAATGAGCAGTTCTTC
TRBD1	TRBV29-1	TRBJ1-2	-	CSVETGVLGYTF	TGCAGCGTAGAAACAGGGGTGTTAGGCTACACCTTC
-	TRBV19	TRBJ1-1	-	CASSEETANTEAFF	TGTGCCAGTAGTGAGGAGACTGCAAACACTGAAGCTTTCTTT
-	TRBV10-3	TRBJ1-1	-	CAISTLQGNTEAFF	TGTGCCATCAGCACCCTACAGGGTAACACTGAAGCTTTCTTT
-	TRBV18	TRBJ2-3	-	CASSPIEGGADTQYF	TGTGCCAGCTCACCAATAGAGGGTGGCGCAGATACGCAGTATTTT
-	TRBV10-1	TRBJ1-1	few	CARRGGVGWTEAFF	TGCGCCCGGCGTGGGGGGGTGGGGTGGACTGAAGCTTTCTTT
TRBD1	TRBV7-2	TRBJ2-5	-	CASSSGQQETQYF	TGTGCCAGCAGCTCGGGACAGCAAGAGACCCAGTACTTC
TRBD1	TRBV2	TRBJ1-2	-	CASSGDRRYYGYTF	TGTGCCAGCAGTGGGGACAGGCGGTACTATGGCTACACCTTC
-	TRBV25-1	TRBJ2-5	-	CASSELQGWKTQYF	TGTGCCAGCAGTGAACTTCAGGGGTGGAAGACCCAGTACTTC
-	TRBV29-1	TRBJ2-2	-	CSVSGLTPNTGELFF	TGCAGCGTCTCGGGACTCACCCCTAACACCGGGGAGCTGTTTTTT
-	TRBV9	TRBJ2-7	-	CASSVDPQGTTHF	TGTGCCAGCAGCGTAGACCCCCAGGGTACGACCCACTTC
TRBD2	TRBV5-5	TRBJ2-3	-	CASKGLAAVTGTDTQYF	TGTGCCAGCAAGGGACTAGCGGCCGTCACAGGCACAGATACGCAGTATTTT
-	TRBV7-2	TRBJ1-2	-	CASSTQTGNGYTF	TGTGCCAGCAGCACGCAAACAGGGAATGGCTACACCTTC
-	TRBV6-5	TRBJ2-4	-	CASSPLGRAKNIQYF	TGTGCCAGCAGCCCCTTGGGCAGGGCCAAAAACATTCAGTACTTC
-	TRBV18	TRBJ2-2	-	CASSPLESTGELFF	TGTGCCAGCTCACCACTGGAGTCCACCGGGGAGCTGTTTTTT
-	TRBV4-3	TRBJ1-3	-	CASSQDRRSSGNTIYF	TGCGCCAGCAGCCAAGATCGACGGAGCTCTGGAAACACCATATATTTT
-	TRBV19	TRBJ2-1	-	CASSIGQSSYNEQFF	TGTGCCAGTAGTATCGGACAGAGCTCCTACAATGAGCAGTTCTTC
-	TRBV7-6	TRBJ2-5	few	CASSPGADQETQYF	TGTGCCAGCAGCCCAGGGGCAGACCAAGAGACCCAGTACTTC